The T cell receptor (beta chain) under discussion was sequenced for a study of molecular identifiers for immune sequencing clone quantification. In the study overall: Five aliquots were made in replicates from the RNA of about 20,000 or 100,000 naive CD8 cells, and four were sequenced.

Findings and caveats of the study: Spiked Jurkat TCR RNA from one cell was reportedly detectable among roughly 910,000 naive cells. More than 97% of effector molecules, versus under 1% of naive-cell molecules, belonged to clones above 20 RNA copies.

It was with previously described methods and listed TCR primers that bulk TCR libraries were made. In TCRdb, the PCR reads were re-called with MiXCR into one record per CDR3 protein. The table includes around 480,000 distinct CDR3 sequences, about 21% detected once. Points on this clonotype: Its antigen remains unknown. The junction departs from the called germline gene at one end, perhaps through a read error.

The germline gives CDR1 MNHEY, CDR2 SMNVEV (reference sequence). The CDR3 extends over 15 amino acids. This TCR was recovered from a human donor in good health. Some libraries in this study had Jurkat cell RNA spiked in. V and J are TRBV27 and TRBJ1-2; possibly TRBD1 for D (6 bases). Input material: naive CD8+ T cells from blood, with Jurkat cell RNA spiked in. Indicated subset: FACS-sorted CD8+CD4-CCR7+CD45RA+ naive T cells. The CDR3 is CTSSTRDTGGRGYTF. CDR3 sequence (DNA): TGTACCAGCAGCACCCGTGATACTGGGGGGCGAGGCTACACCTTC.